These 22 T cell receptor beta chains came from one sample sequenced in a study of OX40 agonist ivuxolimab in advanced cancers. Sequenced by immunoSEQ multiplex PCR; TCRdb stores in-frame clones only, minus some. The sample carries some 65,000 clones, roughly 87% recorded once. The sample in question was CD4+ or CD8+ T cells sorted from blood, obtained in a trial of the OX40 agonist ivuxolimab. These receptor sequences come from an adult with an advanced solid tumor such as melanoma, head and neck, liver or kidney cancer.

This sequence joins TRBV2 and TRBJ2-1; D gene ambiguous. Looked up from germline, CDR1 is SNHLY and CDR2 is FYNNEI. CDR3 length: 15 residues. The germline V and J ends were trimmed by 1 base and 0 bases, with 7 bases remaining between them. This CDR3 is CASSEDVISYNEQFF. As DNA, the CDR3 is TGTGCCAGCAGTGAAGACGTAATCTCCTACAATGAGCAGTTCTTC.

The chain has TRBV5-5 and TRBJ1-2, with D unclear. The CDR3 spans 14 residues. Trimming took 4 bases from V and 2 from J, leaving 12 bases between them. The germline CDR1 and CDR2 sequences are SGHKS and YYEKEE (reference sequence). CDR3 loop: CASSPWEMNYGYTF. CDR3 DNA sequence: TGTGCCAGCAGCCCCTGGGAGATGAACTATGGCTACACCTTC.

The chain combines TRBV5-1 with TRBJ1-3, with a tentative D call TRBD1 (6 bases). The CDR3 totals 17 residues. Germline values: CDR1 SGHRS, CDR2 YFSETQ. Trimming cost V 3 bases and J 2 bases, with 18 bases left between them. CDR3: CASSSGRGLAAGNTIYF. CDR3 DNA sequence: TGCGCCAGCAGCTCGGGACGGGGGCTGGCAGCTGGAAACACCATATATTTT. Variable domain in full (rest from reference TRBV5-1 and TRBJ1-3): KAGVTQTPRYLIKTRGQQVTLSCSPISGHRSVSWYQQTPGQGLQFLFEYFSETQRNKGNFPGRFSGRQFSNSRSEMNVSTLELGDSALYLCASSSGRGLAAGNTIYFGEGSWLTVV.

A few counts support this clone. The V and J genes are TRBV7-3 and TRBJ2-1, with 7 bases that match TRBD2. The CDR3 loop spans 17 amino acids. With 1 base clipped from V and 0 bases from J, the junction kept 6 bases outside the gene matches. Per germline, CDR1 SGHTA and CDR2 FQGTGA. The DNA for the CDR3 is TGTGCCAGCAGCTTAAAGGGCGGCGGGAGCTCCTACAATGAGCAGTTCTTC. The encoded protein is CASSLKGGGSSYNEQFF.

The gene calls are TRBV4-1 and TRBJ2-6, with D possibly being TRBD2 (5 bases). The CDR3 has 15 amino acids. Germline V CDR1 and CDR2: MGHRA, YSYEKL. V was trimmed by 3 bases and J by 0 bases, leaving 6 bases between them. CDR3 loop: CASSHAGSGANVLTF. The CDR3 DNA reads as TGCGCCAGCAGCCACGCGGGCTCTGGGGCCAACGTCCTGACTTTC.

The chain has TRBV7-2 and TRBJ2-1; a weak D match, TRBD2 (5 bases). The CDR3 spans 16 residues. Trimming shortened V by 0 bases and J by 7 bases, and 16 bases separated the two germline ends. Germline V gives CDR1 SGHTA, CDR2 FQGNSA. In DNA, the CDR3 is TGTGCCAGCAGCTTAGCAGGCAGAGGGCCCGGGAATGAGCAGTTCTTC. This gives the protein CASSLAGRGPGNEQFF.

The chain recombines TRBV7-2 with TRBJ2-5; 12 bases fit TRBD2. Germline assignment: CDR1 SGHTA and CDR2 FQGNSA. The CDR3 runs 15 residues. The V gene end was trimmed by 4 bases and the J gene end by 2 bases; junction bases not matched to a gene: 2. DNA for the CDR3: TGTGCCAGCAGCTATCTAGCGGGGGGGCAAGAGACCCAGTACTTC. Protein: CASSYLAGGQETQYF.

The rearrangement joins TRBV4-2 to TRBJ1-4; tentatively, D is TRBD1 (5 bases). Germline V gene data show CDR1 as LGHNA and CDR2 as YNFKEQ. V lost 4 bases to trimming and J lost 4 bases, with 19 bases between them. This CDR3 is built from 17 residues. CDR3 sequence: CASSLNGRGRGNEKLFF. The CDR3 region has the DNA TGTGCCAGCAGCCTCAACGGCCGGGGGAGGGGTAATGAAAAACTGTTTTTT.

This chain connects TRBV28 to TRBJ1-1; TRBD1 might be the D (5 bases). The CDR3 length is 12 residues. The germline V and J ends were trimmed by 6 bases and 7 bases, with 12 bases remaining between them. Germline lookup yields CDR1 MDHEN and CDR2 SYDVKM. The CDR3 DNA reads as TGTGCCAGCAGCCCGGGACGGTTTGAAGCTTTCTTT. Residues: CASSPGRFEAFF.

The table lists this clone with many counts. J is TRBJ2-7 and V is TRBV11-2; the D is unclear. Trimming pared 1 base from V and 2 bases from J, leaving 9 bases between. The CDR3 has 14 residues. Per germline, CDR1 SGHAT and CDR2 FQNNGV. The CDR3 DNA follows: TGTGCCAGCAGCTTAGCCGGCCAGACCTACGAGCAGTACTTC. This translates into CASSLAGQTYEQYF. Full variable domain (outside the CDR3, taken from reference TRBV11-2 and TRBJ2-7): EAGVAQSPRYKIIEKRQSVAFWCNPISGHATLYWYQQILGQGPKLLIQFQNNGVVDDSQLPKDRFSAERLKGVDSTLKIQPAKLEDSAVYLCASSLAGQTYEQYFGPGTRLTVT.

CDR3 residues: CASKPRTGRKNIQYF. CDR3 DNA sequence: TGTGCCAGCAAGCCTAGAACGGGACGGAAAAACATTCAGTACTTC. The chain recombines TRBV2 with TRBJ2-4; the D call may be TRBD1 or TRBD2 (5 bases each). Germline V gene data show CDR1 as SNHLY and CDR2 as FYNNEI. V lost 7 bases and J lost 4, with 17 bases in between. The CDR3 length is 15 residues.

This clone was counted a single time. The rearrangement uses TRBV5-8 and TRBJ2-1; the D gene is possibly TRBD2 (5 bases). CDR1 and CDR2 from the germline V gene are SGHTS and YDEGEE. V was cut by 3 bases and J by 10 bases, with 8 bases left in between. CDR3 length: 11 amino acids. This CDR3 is CASSSSREQFF. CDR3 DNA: TGTGCCAGCAGCTCTAGCCGGGAGCAGTTCTTC.

CDR3 DNA: TGTGCCAGCAGTAATCCGGGACACGGGAACACCGGGGAGCTGTTTTTT. This gives the protein CASSNPGHGNTGELFF. The rearrangement links TRBV28 to TRBJ2-2; D perhaps matches TRBD1 (6 bases). V lost 5 bases and J lost 1, with 14 bases in between. This CDR3 contains 16 residues. The germline V gene has CDR1 MDHEN and CDR2 SYDVKM.

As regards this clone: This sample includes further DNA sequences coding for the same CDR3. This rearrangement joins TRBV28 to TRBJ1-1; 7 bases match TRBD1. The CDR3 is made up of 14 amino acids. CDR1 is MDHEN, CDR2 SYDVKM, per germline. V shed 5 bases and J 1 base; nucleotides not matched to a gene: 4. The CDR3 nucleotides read TGTGCCAGCAGTCGCAGGGGGGCGAACACTGAAGCTTTCTTT. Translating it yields CASSRRGANTEAFF.

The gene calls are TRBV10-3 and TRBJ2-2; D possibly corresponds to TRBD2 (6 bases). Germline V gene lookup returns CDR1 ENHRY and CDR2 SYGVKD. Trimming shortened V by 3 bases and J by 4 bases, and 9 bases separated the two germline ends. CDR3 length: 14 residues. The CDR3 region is CAISDFGGTGELFF. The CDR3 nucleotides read TGTGCCATCAGTGATTTCGGGGGCACCGGGGAGCTGTTTTTT.

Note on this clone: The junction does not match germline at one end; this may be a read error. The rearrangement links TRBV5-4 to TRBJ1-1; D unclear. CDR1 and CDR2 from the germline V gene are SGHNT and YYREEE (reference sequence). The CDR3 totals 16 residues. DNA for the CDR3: TGCGCCAGCAGCCCCTATTTCGGGGTAGAGAACACTGAAGCTTTCTTT. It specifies CASSPYFGVENTEAFF.

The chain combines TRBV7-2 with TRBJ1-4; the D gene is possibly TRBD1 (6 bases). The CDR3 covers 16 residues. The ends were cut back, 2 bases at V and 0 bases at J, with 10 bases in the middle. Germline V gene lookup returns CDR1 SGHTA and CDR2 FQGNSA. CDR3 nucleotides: TGTGCCAGCAGCTTAATGGGGACAACAACTAATGAAAAACTGTTTTTT. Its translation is CASSLMGTTTNEKLFF.

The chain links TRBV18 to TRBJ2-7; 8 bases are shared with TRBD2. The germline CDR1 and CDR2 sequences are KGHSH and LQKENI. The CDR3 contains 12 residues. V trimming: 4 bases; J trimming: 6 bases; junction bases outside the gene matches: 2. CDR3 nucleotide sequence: TGTGCCAGCTCACGGACTAGCAGCGAGCAGTACTTC. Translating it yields CASSRTSSEQYF.

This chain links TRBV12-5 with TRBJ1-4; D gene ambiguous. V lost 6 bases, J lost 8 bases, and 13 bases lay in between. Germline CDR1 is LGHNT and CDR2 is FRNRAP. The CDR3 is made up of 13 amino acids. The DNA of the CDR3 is TGTGCTAGTGGGAGGGAAGAGAGAGAAAAACTGTTTTTT. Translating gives CASGREEREKLFF.

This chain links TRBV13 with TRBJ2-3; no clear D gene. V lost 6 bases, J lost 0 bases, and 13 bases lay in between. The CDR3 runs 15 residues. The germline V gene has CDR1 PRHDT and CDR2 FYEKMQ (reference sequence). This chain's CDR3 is CASRPVETSTDTQYF. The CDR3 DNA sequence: TGTGCCAGCAGACCCGTGGAAACTAGCACAGATACGCAGTATTTT. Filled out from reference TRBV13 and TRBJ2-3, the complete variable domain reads AAGVIQSPRHLIKEKRETATLKCYPIPRHDTVYWYQQGPGQDPQFLISFYEKMQSDKGSIPDRFSAQQFSDYHSELNMSSLELGDSALYFCASRPVETSTDTQYFGPGTRLTVL.

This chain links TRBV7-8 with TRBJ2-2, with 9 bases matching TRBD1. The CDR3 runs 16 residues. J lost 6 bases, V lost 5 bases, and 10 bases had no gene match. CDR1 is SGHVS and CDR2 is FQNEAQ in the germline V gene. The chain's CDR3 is CASSPTTGGVAGELFF. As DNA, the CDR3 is TGTGCCAGCAGCCCTACGACAGGGGGAGTGGCCGGGGAGCTGTTTTTT.

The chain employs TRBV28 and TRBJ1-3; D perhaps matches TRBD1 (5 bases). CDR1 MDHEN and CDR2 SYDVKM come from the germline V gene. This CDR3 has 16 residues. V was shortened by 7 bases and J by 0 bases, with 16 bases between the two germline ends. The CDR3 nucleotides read TGTGCCAGCAAATCCGGGACGGCCGGCTCTGGAAACACCATATATTTT. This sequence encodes CASKSGTAGSGNTIYF.